This T cell receptor (beta chain) was retrieved from a study of T cells in Graves' hyperthyroidism and ophthalmopathy. Study-wide results and caveats: Appearing also in blood were most of the thyroid clonotypes expanded above 0.001.

Patients aged 18 to 65 had newly diagnosed hyperthyroidism that had lasted under 2 months. It was uncontrolled infection, other autoimmune disease, pregnancy or lactation that excluded patients. This clonotype was detected ten times or more. The antigen remains undetermined. TCR beta CDR3 region amplification was performed from RNA transcripts. First-round RT-PCR with HTBI primers amplified the TCR CDR3 region. TCRdb re-derived calls from the multiplex PCR reads in MiXCR, one entry per CDR3 protein. The sample comprises about 350,000 distinct CDR3 sequences, about 15% of which are singletons, and approximately 25% rests with the top ten. The CDR3 runs to 12 residues. Germline V lookup: CDR1 MDHEN, CDR2 SYDVKM. Trimming removed 4 bases at V and 4 bases at J, with 7 bases between.

The receptor was derived from a woman in her 30s with Graves' hyperthyroidism. The specimen sequenced was blood. The rearrangement uses TRBV28 and TRBJ1-2; no firm D call. The CDR3 is CASSSNSYGYTF. Here the CDR3 DNA reads TGTGCCAGCAGTTCTAACAGCTATGGCTACACCTTC.